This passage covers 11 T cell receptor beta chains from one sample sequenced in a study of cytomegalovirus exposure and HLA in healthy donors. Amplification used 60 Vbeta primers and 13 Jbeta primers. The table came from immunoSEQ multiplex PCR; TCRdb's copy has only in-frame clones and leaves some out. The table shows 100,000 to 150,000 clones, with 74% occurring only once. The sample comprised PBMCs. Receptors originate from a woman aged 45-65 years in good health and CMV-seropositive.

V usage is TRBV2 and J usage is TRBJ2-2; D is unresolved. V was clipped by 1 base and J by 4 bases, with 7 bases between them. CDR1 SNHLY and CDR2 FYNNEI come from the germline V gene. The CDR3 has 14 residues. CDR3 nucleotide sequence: TGTGCCAGCAGTGAAGACAGCCCCACCGGGGAGCTGTTTTTT. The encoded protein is CASSEDSPTGELFF.

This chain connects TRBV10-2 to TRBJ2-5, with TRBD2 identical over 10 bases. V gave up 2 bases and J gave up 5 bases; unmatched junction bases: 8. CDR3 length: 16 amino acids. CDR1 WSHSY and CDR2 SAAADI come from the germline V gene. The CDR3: CASSETSGDLPETQYF. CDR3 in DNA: TGCGCCAGCAGTGAGACTAGCGGGGACCTTCCCGAGACCCAGTACTTC.

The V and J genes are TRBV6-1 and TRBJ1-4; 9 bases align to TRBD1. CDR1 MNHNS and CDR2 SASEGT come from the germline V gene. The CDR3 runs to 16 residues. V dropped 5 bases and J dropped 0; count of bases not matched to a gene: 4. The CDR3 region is CASSKGQGTTNEKLFF. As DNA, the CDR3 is TGTGCCAGCAGTAAAGGACAGGGGACAACTAATGAAAAACTGTTTTTT.

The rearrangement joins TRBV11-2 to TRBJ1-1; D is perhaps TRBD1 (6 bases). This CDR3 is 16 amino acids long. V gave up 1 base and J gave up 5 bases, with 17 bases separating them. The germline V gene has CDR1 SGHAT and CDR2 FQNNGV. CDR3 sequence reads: CASSLGHRVQGTEAFF. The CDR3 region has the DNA TGTGCCAGCAGCTTAGGACACAGGGTTCAGGGGACTGAAGCTTTCTTT. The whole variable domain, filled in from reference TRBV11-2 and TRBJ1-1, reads EAGVAQSPRYKIIEKRQSVAFWCNPISGHATLYWYQQILGQGPKLLIQFQNNGVVDDSQLPKDRFSAERLKGVDSTLKIQPAKLEDSAVYLCASSLGHRVQGTEAFFGQGTRLTVV.

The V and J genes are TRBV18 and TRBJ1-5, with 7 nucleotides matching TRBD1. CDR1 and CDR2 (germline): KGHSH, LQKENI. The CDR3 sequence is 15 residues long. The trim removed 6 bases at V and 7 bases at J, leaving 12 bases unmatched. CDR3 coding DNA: TGTGCCAGCTCCCCAACTGGGACAGTAAACCAGCCCCAGCATTTT. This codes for CASSPTGTVNQPQHF.

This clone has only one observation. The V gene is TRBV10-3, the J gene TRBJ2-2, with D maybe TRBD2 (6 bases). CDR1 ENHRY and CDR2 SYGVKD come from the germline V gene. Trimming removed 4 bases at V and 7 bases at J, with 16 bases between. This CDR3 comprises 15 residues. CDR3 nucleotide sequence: TGTGCCATCAGTGTCGGAACTCGGGGGAGCGGGGAGCTGTTTTTT. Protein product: CAISVGTRGSGELFF.

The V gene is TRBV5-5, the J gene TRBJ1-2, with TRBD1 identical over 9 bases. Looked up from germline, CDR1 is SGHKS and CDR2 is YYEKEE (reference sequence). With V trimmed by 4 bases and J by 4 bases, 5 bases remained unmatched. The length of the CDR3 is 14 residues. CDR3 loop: CASSLGTGTYGYTF. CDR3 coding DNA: TGTGCCAGCAGCCTGGGGACAGGGACCTATGGCTACACCTTC.

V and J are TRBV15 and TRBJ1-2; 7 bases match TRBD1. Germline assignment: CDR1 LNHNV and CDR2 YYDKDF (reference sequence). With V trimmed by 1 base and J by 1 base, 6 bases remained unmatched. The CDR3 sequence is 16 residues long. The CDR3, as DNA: TGTGCCACCAGCAGAGCAACAGGGGCCTATAACTATGGCTACACCTTC. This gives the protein CATSRATGAYNYGYTF.

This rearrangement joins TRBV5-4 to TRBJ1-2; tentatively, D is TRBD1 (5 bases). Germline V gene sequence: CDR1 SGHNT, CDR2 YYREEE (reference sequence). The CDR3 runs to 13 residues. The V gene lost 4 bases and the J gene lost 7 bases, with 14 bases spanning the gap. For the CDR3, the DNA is TGTGCCAGCAGCATGCGCGGGGGGGGTGGCTACACCTTC. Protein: CASSMRGGGGYTF.

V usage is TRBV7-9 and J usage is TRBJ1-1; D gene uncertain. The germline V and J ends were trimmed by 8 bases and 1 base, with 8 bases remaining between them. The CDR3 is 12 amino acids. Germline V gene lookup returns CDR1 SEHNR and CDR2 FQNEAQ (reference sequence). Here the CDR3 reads CASSRANTEAFF. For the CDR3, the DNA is TGTGCCAGCTCGAGGGCGAACACTGAAGCTTTCTTT.

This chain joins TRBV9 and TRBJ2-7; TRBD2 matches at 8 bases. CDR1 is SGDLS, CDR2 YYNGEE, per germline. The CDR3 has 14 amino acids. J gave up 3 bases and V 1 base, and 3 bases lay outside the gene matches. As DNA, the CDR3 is TGTGCCAGCAGCGTACGGGGGGGGAGCTACGAGCAGTACTTC. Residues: CASSVRGGSYEQYF.